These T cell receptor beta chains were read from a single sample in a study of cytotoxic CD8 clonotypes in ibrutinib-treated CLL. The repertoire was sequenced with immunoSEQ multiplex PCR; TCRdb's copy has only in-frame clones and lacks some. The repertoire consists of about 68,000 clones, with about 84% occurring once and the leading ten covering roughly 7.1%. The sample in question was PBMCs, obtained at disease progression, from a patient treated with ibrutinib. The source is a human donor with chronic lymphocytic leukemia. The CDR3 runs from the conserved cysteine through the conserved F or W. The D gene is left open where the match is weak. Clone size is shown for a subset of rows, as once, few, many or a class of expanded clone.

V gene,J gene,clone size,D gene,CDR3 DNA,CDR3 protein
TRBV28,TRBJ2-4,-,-,TGTGCCAGCACTATTGGGCTAGCCAAAAACATTCAGTACTTC,CASTIGLAKNIQYF
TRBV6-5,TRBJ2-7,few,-,TGTGCCAGCAGGCCTTCCGGGACACTCTCCTACGAGCAGTACTTC,CASRPSGTLSYEQYF
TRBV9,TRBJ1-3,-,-,TGTGCCAGCAGCAGGGAGGGGCATTCTGGAAACACCATATATTTT,CASSREGHSGNTIYF
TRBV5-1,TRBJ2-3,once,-,TGCGCCAGCAGCTTGAGGGTGTTGAGGGGGACAGATACGCAGTATTTT,CASSLRVLRGTDTQYF
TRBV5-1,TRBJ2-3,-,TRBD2,TGCGCCAGCAGCTTGGAACCTAGCGGGGCCGTGGGAGATACGCAGTATTTT,CASSLEPSGAVGDTQYF
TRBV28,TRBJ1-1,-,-,TGTGCCAGCACCCAAGCTGGGAAGAACACTGAAGCTTTCTTT,CASTQAGKNTEAFF
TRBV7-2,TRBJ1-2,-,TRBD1,TGTGCCAGCAGCGCCTCAGGGGGATATGGCTACACCTTC,CASSASGGYGYTF
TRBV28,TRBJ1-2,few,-,TGTGCCAGCAGTACAGGGAGCGTGGGCTACACCTTC,CASSTGSVGYTF
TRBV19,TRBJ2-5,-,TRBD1,TGTGCCAGTAGTGGGGACAGGGCTGGAGAGACCCAGTACTTC,CASSGDRAGETQYF
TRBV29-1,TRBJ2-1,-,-,TGCAGCGTTGAGCTGGGGGGGCTACCGGACAATGAGCAGTTCTTC,CSVELGGLPDNEQFF
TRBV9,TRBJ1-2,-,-,TGTGCCAGCGGTGAAACTTACTATGGCTACACCTTC,CASGETYYGYTF
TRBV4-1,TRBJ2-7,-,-,TGCGCCAGCATCCTACAGGGCTACGAGCAGTACTTC,CASILQGYEQYF
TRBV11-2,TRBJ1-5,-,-,TGTGCCAGCAGCCCGGGCAGCGACCAGCCCCAGCATTTT,CASSPGSDQPQHF
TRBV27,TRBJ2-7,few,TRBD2,TGTGCCAGCAGTCTAGCGGTGACCTACGAGCAGTACTTC,CASSLAVTYEQYF
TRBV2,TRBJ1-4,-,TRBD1,TGTGCCAGCAGAACAGGGGAAGGTAATGAAAAACTGTTTTTT,CASRTGEGNEKLFF
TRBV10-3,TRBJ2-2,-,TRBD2,TGTGCCATCCTTGGGACTAGTGACACCGGGGAGCTGTTTTTT,CAILGTSDTGELFF
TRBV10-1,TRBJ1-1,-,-,TGCGCCAGCAGTGAGTCCGGGGCGGGCACTGAAGCTTTCTTT,CASSESGAGTEAFF
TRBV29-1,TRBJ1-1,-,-,TGCAGCGTTATTCGAGGCACTGAAGCTTTCTTT,CSVIRGTEAFF
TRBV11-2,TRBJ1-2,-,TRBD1,TGTGCCAGCAGCTGGCGGACAGGGGGTGGCTACACCTTC,CASSWRTGGGYTF
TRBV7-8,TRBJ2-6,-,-,TGTGCCAGCAGCTGGAATAAGAATACCTCTCCCTTCTCTGGGGCCAACGTCCTGACTTTC,CASSWNKNTSPFSGANVLTF
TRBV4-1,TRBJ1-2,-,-,TGCGCCAGCAGCCAAACAAAAGGCTACACCTTC,CASSQTKGYTF
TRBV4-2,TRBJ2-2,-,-,TGTGCCAGCAGCAACCGACAGGTGGTCACCGGGGAGCTGTTTTTT,CASSNRQVVTGELFF
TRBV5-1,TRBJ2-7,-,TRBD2,TGCGCCAGCAGCCGGTTAGCGGGGATGGGCTCCTACGAGCAGTACTTC,CASSRLAGMGSYEQYF
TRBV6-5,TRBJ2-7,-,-,TGTGCCAGCAGTTACTCGATGCTAGGGGTGGGGGAGCAGTACTTC,CASSYSMLGVGEQYF
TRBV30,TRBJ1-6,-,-,TGTGCCTGGAGTGAGGGGCAGAATAATTCACCCCTCCACTTT,CAWSEGQNNSPLHF
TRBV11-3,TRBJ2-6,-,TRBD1,TGTGCCAGCAGCTCCGGGACAGGGACTGGGGCCAACGTCCTGACTTTC,CASSSGTGTGANVLTF
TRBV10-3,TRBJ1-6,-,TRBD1,TGTGCCATCAGGGTTTCGGGACGGGACAGGAGGGATGCCTCACCCCTCCACTTT,CAIRVSGRDRRDASPLHF
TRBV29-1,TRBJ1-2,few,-,TGCAGCTGCGGATTAACTCCCTATGGCTACACCTTC,CSCGLTPYGYTF
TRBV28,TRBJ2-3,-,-,TGTGCCAGCAGATTGGGGCCTAGCACAGATACGCAGTATTTT,CASRLGPSTDTQYF
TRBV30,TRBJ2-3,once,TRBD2,TGTGCCTGGAGTGGAGGAGCGGGACCAGATACGCAGTATTTT,CAWSGGAGPDTQYF
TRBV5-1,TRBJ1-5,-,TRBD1,TGCGCCAGCAGCTTGGGACAGGGCGGCAATCAGCCCCAGCATTTT,CASSLGQGGNQPQHF
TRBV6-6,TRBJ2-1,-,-,TGTGCCAGCATAGTAGTAGGAAGTTACAATGAGCAGTTCTTC,CASIVVGSYNEQFF
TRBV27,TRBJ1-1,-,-,TGTGCCAGCAGTTTACAGGGGCCGGGGACTGAAGCTTTCTTT,CASSLQGPGTEAFF
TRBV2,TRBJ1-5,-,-,TGTGCCAGCAGAAGAAACGGGGGCAATCAGCCCCAGCATTTT,CASRRNGGNQPQHF
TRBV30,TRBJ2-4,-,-,TGTGCCTGGAGTTTAGACGGGAACATTCAGTACTTC,CAWSLDGNIQYF
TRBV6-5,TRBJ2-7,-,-,TGTGCCAGCAGTTACTCCACGGGGGCCTGGGTTTACGAGCAGTACTTC,CASSYSTGAWVYEQYF
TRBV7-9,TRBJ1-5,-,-,TGTGCCAGCAGCTTAGGGGTTTATCAGCCCCAGCATTTT,CASSLGVYQPQHF
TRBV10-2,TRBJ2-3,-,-,TGCGCCAGCAGTCCCGGGACAGATACGCAGTATTTT,CASSPGTDTQYF
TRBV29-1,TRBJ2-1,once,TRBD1,TGCAGCGGTGACAGGGGGTCGGGCAATGAGCAGTTCTTC,CSGDRGSGNEQFF
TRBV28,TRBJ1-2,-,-,TGTGCCAGCAGTTTAGGCATTTACTATGGCTACACCTTC,CASSLGIYYGYTF
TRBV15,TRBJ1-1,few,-,TGTGCCACCATGAGGACGCTGAACACTGAAGCTTTCTTT,CATMRTLNTEAFF
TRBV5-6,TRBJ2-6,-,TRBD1,TGTGCCAGCAGCGAGACAGGGATTGGGGCCAACGTCCTGACTTTC,CASSETGIGANVLTF
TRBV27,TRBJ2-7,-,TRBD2,TGTGCCAGCAGTTTATCGATGAGCGGGGCCTACGAGCAGTACTTC,CASSLSMSGAYEQYF
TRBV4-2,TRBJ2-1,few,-,TGTGCCAGCAGCCACGTGTATAGCAATGAGCAGTTCTTC,CASSHVYSNEQFF
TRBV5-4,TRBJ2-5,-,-,TGTGCCAGCAGCCGATGGACATTGCAAGAGACCCAGTACTTC,CASSRWTLQETQYF
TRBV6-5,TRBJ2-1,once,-,TGTGCCAGCAGCCAAGGCTACGAGGGGCTGTTTGAGCAGTTCTTC,CASSQGYEGLFEQFF
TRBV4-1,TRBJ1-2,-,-,TGCGCCAGCAGCCAAGACTTGGGCCCCTATGGCTACACCTTC,CASSQDLGPYGYTF
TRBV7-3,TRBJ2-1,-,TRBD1,TGTGCCAGCAGCTTAGACAGGGGTCCCTACAATGAGCAGTTCTTC,CASSLDRGPYNEQFF
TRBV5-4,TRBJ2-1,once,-,TGTGCCAGCAGCAATACAGGGAATGAGCAGTTCTTC,CASSNTGNEQFF
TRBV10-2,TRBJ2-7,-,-,TGCGCCAGCAGTGAAGTCTCCTACGAGCAGTACTTC,CASSEVSYEQYF
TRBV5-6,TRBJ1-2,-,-,TGTGCCAGCAGCTTGAGACCAGGGTGGGACTATGGCTACACCTTC,CASSLRPGWDYGYTF
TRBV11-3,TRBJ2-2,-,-,TGTGCCAGCAGCCCCCGGGGTGGAGAGCTGTTTTTT,CASSPRGGELFF
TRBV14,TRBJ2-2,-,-,TGTGCCAGCAGCCTGAGGACTATTTTAAGTACCGGGGAGCTGTTTTTT,CASSLRTILSTGELFF